A single sample is the source of the 27 T cell receptor beta chains below, sequenced in a study of identical twins. One entry per CDR3 protein, called by TCRdb with MiXCR from the 5' RACE reads. The table has 280,000 or so distinct CDR3 sequences, around 8.8% seen once; the top ten hold more than 2%. The data also belong to a second study, concerning yellow fever vaccine responses in identical twins.

The sequencing input was memory (CD45RO+) T cells sorted from blood. These TCRs come from a woman between 18 and 30 years old in good health.

This clonotype came up a few times. The chain carries TRBV3-1 and TRBJ2-6, with D perhaps TRBD1 or TRBD2 (6 bases each). V was clipped by 4 bases and J by 1 base, with 20 bases between them. The germline gives CDR1 LGHDT, CDR2 YNNKEL (reference sequence). The CDR3 contains 19 residues. The CDR3 DNA follows: TGTGCCAGCAGCCTCTTGGGGGGCAGCCTCGATTCTGGGGCCAACGTCCTGACTTTC. Translated: CASSLLGGSLDSGANVLTF.

This clonotype was recorded at least ten times. This chain uses TRBV15 with TRBJ1-3; no clear D. The CDR3 loop spans 14 amino acids. Trimming took off 2 bases at V and 4 bases at J, with 9 bases between the two ends. Germline lookup yields CDR1 LNHNV and CDR2 YYDKDF (reference sequence). In nucleotides, the CDR3 is TGTGCCACCAGCAGACCCAGAGCGGGAAACACCATATATTTT. This encodes CATSRPRAGNTIYF.

This clonotype was counted ten times or more. The chain uses TRBV28 and TRBJ2-1, with D possibly TRBD1 on 6 matching bases. Germline values: CDR1 MDHEN, CDR2 SYDVKM. The ends were cut back, 4 bases at V and 0 bases at J, with 16 bases in the middle. This CDR3 comprises 17 residues. The CDR3 reads CASSYRTELSSYNEQFF. The CDR3 DNA sequence: TGTGCCAGCAGTTACCGGACAGAACTAAGCTCCTACAATGAGCAGTTCTTC.

The genes are TRBV28 and TRBJ2-7; 8 bases fit TRBD1. Germline CDR1 MDHEN, CDR2 SYDVKM. There are 13 residues in the CDR3. Trimming removed 6 bases from V and 3 bases from J; junction bases left unmatched: 4. The chain's CDR3 is CASRAGTGYEQYF. The CDR3 DNA follows: TGTGCCAGCAGAGCCGGGACAGGCTACGAGCAGTACTTC.

This clonotype was found many times. The gene calls are TRBV6-2 or TRBV6-3 and TRBJ1-5; 7 nucleotides agree with TRBD1. Germline V gene data show CDR1 as MNHEY and CDR2 as SVGEGT. V was pared by 6 bases and J by 5 bases, with 4 bases of the junction left unmatched. The CDR3 is made up of 13 amino acids. In DNA form, the CDR3 reads TGTGCCAGCAGGCGGGACAGATATCAGCCCCAGCATTTT. It specifies CASRRDRYQPQHF.

This clonotype has at least ten counts. CDR3 nucleotides: TGCGCCAGCAGCCCCTCTGGTGGATACGAGCAGTACTTC. As protein: CASSPSGGYEQYF. The V call is TRBV5-1, the J call TRBJ2-7, with D unclear. The germline V gene has CDR1 SGHRS and CDR2 YFSETQ. The CDR3 consists of 13 residues. Trimming took off 4 bases at V and 4 bases at J, with 12 bases between the two ends.

This clonotype came up many times. The chain has TRBV6-1 and TRBJ1-6; 8 bases match TRBD1. CDR1 MNHNS and CDR2 SASEGT come from the germline V gene. After removal of 5 bases from V and 10 bases from J, the junction contained 13 bases not matched to a gene. The length of the CDR3 is 16 residues. The CDR3 coding sequence is TGTGCCAGCAGTAAGGACATCGGACAGGGAGGATCACCCCTCCACTTT. Its translation: CASSKDIGQGGSPLHF.

This clonotype was recorded at least ten times. The J gene is TRBJ2-3, the V gene TRBV12-3 or TRBV12-4; D is undetermined. The CDR3 has 15 residues. Deletions cut 3 bases from V and 6 bases from J, with 16 bases between. CDR3 residues: CASSLYSSNWDTQYF. CDR3 sequence (DNA): TGTGCCAGCAGTTTGTACAGTTCGAACTGGGATACGCAGTATTTT.

J is TRBJ2-1 and V is TRBV7-8, with D perhaps matching TRBD1 (6 bases). Germline V CDR1 and CDR2: SGHVS, FQNEAQ. This CDR3 contains 13 residues. Between the trimmed V and J ends, which lost 5 bases and 8 bases, there was a span of 13 bases. The CDR3: CASSATGRYEQFF. The CDR3 region has the DNA TGTGCCAGCAGCGCTACAGGGCGGTATGAGCAGTTCTTC.

The sample holds many counts of this clonotype. The CDR3 nucleotides read TGTGCCAGCAGTTTCAGCCCGGACCCCTCCCCCCTCCACTTT. This gives the protein CASSFSPDPSPLHF. The gene calls are TRBV28 and TRBJ1-6; unclear D gene. The CDR3 is 14 amino acids. V lost 3 bases and J 13 bases, leaving 16 bases between the germline ends. The V gene's germline CDR1 is MDHEN and CDR2 SYDVKM.

This clonotype was picked up many times. This chain connects TRBV5-1 to TRBJ2-5; TRBD2 matches at 10 bases. This CDR3 region has 16 residues. Germline V lookup: CDR1 SGHRS, CDR2 YFSETQ. The V segment lost 5 bases and the J segment 5 bases; nucleotides outside the gene matches: 12. In DNA, the CDR3 is TGCGCCAGCAGTAGCAGCGGGAGGGCCCTCAGGGAGACCCAGTACTTC. This encodes CASSSSGRALRETQYF.

The chain's CDR3 is CASHAGAGQETQYF. Here the CDR3 DNA reads TGTGCCAGTCACGCGGGGGCGGGACAAGAGACCCAGTACTTC. The J gene is TRBJ2-5, the V gene TRBV28, with a weak D call TRBD2 (7 bases). The germline V gene encodes CDR1 MDHEN and CDR2 SYDVKM. The CDR3 has 14 amino acids. V was shortened by 9 bases and J by 2 bases, with 16 bases between the two germline ends.

The CDR3 loop is CASSPADQPQHF. The CDR3 DNA sequence: TGTGCCAGCAGCCCGGCGGATCAGCCCCAGCATTTT. The genes are TRBV28 and TRBJ1-5; D is unresolved. Trimming removed 6 bases from V and 5 bases from J, with 8 bases in between. The CDR3 loop spans 12 amino acids. From germline, CDR1 is MDHEN and CDR2 SYDVKM.

This rearrangement joins TRBV5-1 to TRBJ2-6; no firm D call. In germline, CDR1 is SGHRS, CDR2 YFSETQ. The CDR3 contains 15 residues. The ends were cut back, 4 bases at V and 0 bases at J, with 8 bases in the middle. The CDR3 spells CASSQPTSGANVLTF. The CDR3, as DNA: TGCGCCAGCAGCCAGCCAACCTCTGGGGCCAACGTCCTGACTTTC.

This clonotype was seen ten or more times. The chain is built from TRBV6-2 or TRBV6-3 and TRBJ2-2, with a possible D match to TRBD2 (5 bases). The CDR3 is 13 amino acids. V lost 1 base and J lost 7, with 7 bases in between. Germline CDR1 and CDR2: MNHEY and SVGEGT. This CDR3 is CASSYFGGGELFF. The CDR3 region has the DNA TGTGCCAGCAGTTACTTCGGAGGCGGGGAGCTGTTTTTT.

The rearrangement links TRBV5-5 to TRBJ1-1; D is unresolved. The length of the CDR3 is 14 residues. Germline V gene sequence: CDR1 SGHKS, CDR2 YYEKEE (reference sequence). The V gene lost 6 bases and the J gene lost 0 bases, with 12 bases spanning the gap. The CDR3 DNA is TGTGCCAGCAACCCGCTTTTGGTGAACACTGAAGCTTTCTTT. Protein sequence: CASNPLLVNTEAFF.

This clonotype has a handful of counts. V and J are TRBV5-1 and TRBJ2-2; D may correspond to TRBD1 or TRBD2 (5 bases each). The germline V gene encodes CDR1 SGHRS and CDR2 YFSETQ. The CDR3 is made up of 13 amino acids. Trimming took 7 bases from V and 6 from J, leaving 13 bases between them. CDR3: CASSPGLSGELFF. CDR3 nucleotides: TGCGCCAGCTCTCCGGGGCTCTCCGGGGAGCTGTTTTTT.

There are many counts of this clonotype. As DNA, the CDR3 is TGTGCCACCAGGACAGGGGATGCCATGAACACTGAAGCTTTCTTT. Its translation is CATRTGDAMNTEAFF. The V call is TRBV24-1, the J call TRBJ1-1, with 8 bases fitting TRBD1. Germline V CDR1 and CDR2: KGHDR, SFDVKD. The V segment lost 7 bases and the J segment 0 bases; nucleotides outside the gene matches: 6. This CDR3 is built from 15 residues.

This clonotype was seen at least ten times. The rearrangement links TRBV12-3 or TRBV12-4 to TRBJ1-1; D not resolved. Trimming pared 6 bases from V and 0 bases from J, leaving 11 bases between. The CDR3 totals 14 residues. CDR3 nucleotide sequence: TGTGCCAGCAGAAACCTCGGGATGAACACTGAAGCTTTCTTT. Translated: CASRNLGMNTEAFF.

This clonotype was counted only a few times. This sequence joins TRBV29-1 and TRBJ2-3, with 12 bases fitting TRBD2. V shed 5 bases, J shed 5 bases, and the junction held 5 bases outside the gene matches. The germline CDR1 and CDR2 sequences are SQVTM and ANQGSEA. CDR3 length equals 14 residues. CDR3 amino acids: CSVRLAGAVDTQYF. The CDR3 DNA reads as TGCAGCGTTAGACTAGCGGGAGCGGTAGATACGCAGTATTTT.

This clonotype was counted between two and nine times. The chain employs TRBV20-1 and TRBJ2-7; 9 bases fit TRBD2. CDR3 length equals 14 residues. The germline CDR1 and CDR2 sequences are DFQATT and SNEGSKA (reference sequence). With 6 bases clipped from V and 1 base from J, the junction kept 7 bases outside the gene matches. CDR3 amino acids: CSATHSGSSYEQYF. CDR3 DNA sequence: TGCAGTGCCACCCATAGCGGGAGTTCCTACGAGCAGTACTTC.

This clonotype was counted ten times or more. V gene TRBV20-1 combines with J gene TRBJ2-4; D not certain. The V gene lost 3 bases and the J gene lost 1 base, with 16 bases spanning the gap. The CDR3 loop spans 16 amino acids. CDR1 and CDR2 from the germline V gene are DFQATT and SNEGSKA (reference sequence). CDR3 coding DNA: TGCAGTGCTAGTACGATGGGTCCCTTGGCCAAAAACATTCAGTACTTC. Translation: CSASTMGPLAKNIQYF.

The sample holds many counts of this clonotype. The J gene is TRBJ1-1, the V gene TRBV20-1; 9 nucleotides match TRBD1. The CDR3 runs to 15 residues. Per the germline V gene, CDR1 is DFQATT and CDR2 is SNEGSKA (reference sequence). V dropped 0 bases and J dropped 6; count of bases not matched to a gene: 8. CDR3 nucleotide sequence: TGCAGTGCTAGAGATCAGACAGGGGGAAAGCCTGAAGCTTTCTTT. Translating gives CSARDQTGGKPEAFF.

This clonotype was recorded a few times. The rearrangement uses TRBV6-1 and TRBJ1-1, with 7 positions matching TRBD1. This CDR3 spans 15 amino acids. Germline loops: CDR1 MNHNS, CDR2 SASEGT. V lost 5 bases, J lost 1 base, and 7 bases stayed unmatched. DNA for the CDR3: TGTGCCAGCAGTAAATCGGGACAGCCGAACACTGAAGCTTTCTTT. This translates into CASSKSGQPNTEAFF.

CDR3 DNA sequence: TGTGCCAGCAGCCAGATCAGTCAGGGGGCCTCAGGAGATACGCAGTATTTT. Translation: CASSQISQGASGDTQYF. The chain has TRBV3-1 and TRBJ2-3; 8 bases fit TRBD1. Germline V gene sequence: CDR1 LGHDT, CDR2 YNNKEL (reference sequence). Germline trimming cut 3 bases from V and 5 bases from J; bases unmatched to any gene: 13. CDR3 size: 17 residues.

This clonotype was seen a few times. The chain employs TRBV3-1 and TRBJ2-5; D call uncertain. Germline V CDR1 and CDR2: LGHDT, YNNKEL (reference sequence). This CDR3 spans 15 amino acids. V shed 1 base and J shed 5 bases, with 14 bases lying between them. The CDR3 DNA reads as TGTGCCAGCAGCCAAGTAGGCCTCAGCTGGGAGACCCAGTACTTC. It codes for CASSQVGLSWETQYF.

The sample holds many counts of this clonotype. The chain employs TRBV20-1 and TRBJ1-2, with D hard to call. The CDR3 consists of 14 residues. Germline CDR1 reads DFQATT; CDR2 reads SNEGSKA (reference sequence). V gave up 0 bases and J gave up 4 bases, with 12 bases separating them. CDR3 amino acids: CSAREPGSGYGYTF. The CDR3 DNA is TGCAGTGCTAGAGAGCCGGGATCGGGCTATGGCTACACCTTC.